The subject of this entry is one T cell receptor beta chain. The table lists this clone with a count of one. Its cognate antigen has yet to be identified. It has no much larger one-base neighbor in the sample; base qualities were not kept. Counted from cysteine to phenylalanine, this CDR3 has 15 amino acids. Only the CDR3 region is kept as DNA, spanning 45 bases read in frame from base 1. V loses 1 base, J loses 4 bases, and the germline ends lie 11 bases apart. From a lookup of the germline V gene, CDR1 and CDR2 are SGHVS and FNYEAQ. The immunoSEQ hsTCRB v3.0 assay was used at survey level resolution to sequence the TRB variable region. A depth of roughly 40,000-55,000 T-cell genomes per sample was targeted for TRB sequencing. An Illumina MiSeq with a v3 150-cycle kit was used to sequence the pooled TRB libraries. For the original study's pipeline: Repertoire analysis ran in R within a reproducible Nextflow workflow covering QC, data transformation and analysis. Custom analyses were implemented in LymphoSeq2, an R package for AIRR-Seq data exploration. After excluding several samples that yielded fewer than 5000 total TRB sequences, fewer than 200 HIV repertoires remained for analysis. Among the 200 or so HIV repertoires that were kept, 59 were collected before ART initiation and more than 120 were collected after ART initiation. Repertoires were downsampled to 5000 TRB nucleotide sequences, with summary statistics averaged over 100 downsampling iterations. The analysis kept only TRB sequences whose CDR3 regions were at least seven amino acids long. Diversity was assessed using a clonality score derived from Shannon entropy and using the Gini coefficient. In the repertoire networks, any two of the top 5000 CDR3 amino acid sequences were linked whenever the two sequences differed by an edit distance of one. For TRB CDR3 amino acid sequences, antigen specificity groups and MHC restriction were predicted with GLIPH2. CDR3 amino acid sequences were matched against VDJdb and McPAS-TCR to flag known CMV, EBV, HIV or tissue antigen associations. Pre-ART, post-ART and control groups were compared with Wilcoxon signed-rank tests and Holm-Bonferroni correction. Here the immuneACCESS table is served through TCRdb, limited to in-frame sequences with V and J called. Missing clones are a known gap in these copies; in checked studies unresolved V genes cover under half, and the rest lacks a known reason. From that table come the V and J calls and clone size; the DNA was used to work out D and trimming. Across this sample there are some 25,000 clones, with 60% to 85% seen only once. The ten largest account for more than 9.5% of the sample.

The sample comes from a study of long-term antiretroviral therapy in people with HIV (dated by TCRdb to 2022 to 2024). With respect to the entire study: The earliest samples were collected about a decade before the 2015 WHO recommendation for immediate ART, when ART was typically delayed until CD4 counts fell. Whether ART initiation and durable HIV suppression were associated with changes in peripheral blood TRB repertoire composition and diversity was tested in a retrospective serial study. A total of approximately 200 cryopreserved PBMC samples came from 25 to 35 adults with confirmed HIV infection and were collected serially over a mean of approximately 6 years (range 1-12). Of the 30 or so participants with HIV, approximately twelve were female. No cross-contamination during QIAcube processing turned up in test extractions that ran a monoclonal T-cell line alongside 33 polyclonal samples. Study-level results and caveats: Inferences about post-ART repertoire changes were limited because no data were available on ART adherence, viral resistance or therapy changes. The repertoire was dominated across all time points by expanded TRB clones identified before ART initiation, although this dominance was seen to fluctuate and to decrease in many PLHIV after ART. Because pre-ART samples had limited cell numbers, profiling was done on unsorted PBMC rather than on sorted CD4+ and CD8+ T cells. The samples span the years 2004 to 2017, and the ART regimens used at that time may not be as effective as current regimens. Narrower CDR3 length ranges were observed in HIV repertoires than in controls, and an antigen-experienced repertoire with only a slight naive shift after ART was suggested by the network structure. Since PBMC availability was limited, sequencing covered only the TCR beta chain, with no alpha chain pairing. A significant increase in TRB diversity was found to be associated with ART initiation, although TRB diversity was observed to remain significantly below that of transplant donor controls even after long-term ART.

Participants were included only if at least one PBMC sample before ART initiation and at least two post-ART samples were available. Treatment was received in the United States of America by all participants with HIV. Cryopreserved samples of about 0.95-10 million PBMC were thawed and washed before DNA extraction. At the time of the earliest PBMC sample, participants with HIV were aged between 23 and 54 years. Each participant contributed PBMC samples from 1-4 timepoints before ART initiation and 2-8 timepoints after ART initiation, with a median of 7 samples. Serial HIV viral load, CD4+ T-cell count, ART history and demographic data were obtained for every participant. Genomic DNA was extracted from unsorted PBMC with a Qiagen kit on a QIAcube, processed in batches of 12 samples.

The specimen comprised unsorted PBMCs, sampled 2.1 years after starting antiretroviral therapy. This chain joins TRBV7-6 to TRBJ1-5, with a weak D call of TRBD1 (5 bases match). The receptor was derived from a man aged 25 to 40 with HIV. CDR3 reads: CASSLEGLGNQPQHF. Here is the DNA: TGTGCCAGCAGCTTAGAGGGACTCGGAAATCAGCCCCAGCATTTT.